This T cell receptor beta chain is drawn from a study of T cell responses to AZD1222 COVID-19 vaccine. Study conclusions and caveats: Baseline seropositivity characterized only a handful of AZD1222 recipients. White British ancestry dominated among donors, who included more females, and clonal diversity was possibly underestimated.

The protocol was immunoSEQ multiplex PCR, while the TCRdb copy is restricted to in-frame clones and leaves out a portion. The repertoire holds about 190,000 clones, about nine tenths seen once, with around 2.5% in the top ten. Remarks on this clone: Its specificity is unknown.

The V gene end was trimmed by 6 bases and the J gene end by 4 bases; junction bases not matched to a gene: 9. Per the germline V gene, CDR1 is MDHEN and CDR2 is SYDVKM. The CDR3 is made up of 14 amino acids. This rearrangement joins TRBV28 to TRBJ2-7; TRBD1 aligns across 7 bases. The sequence derives from an adult in good health. The specimen comprised peripheral blood, sampled on day 0 of MenACWY control vaccination. The CDR3 reads CASSNPDREYEQYF. The CDR3, as DNA: TGTGCCAGCAGCAATCCCGACAGGGAGTACGAGCAGTACTTC. The complete variable domain, with remaining parts taken from reference TRBV28 and TRBJ2-7, reads DVKVTQSSRYLVKRTGEKVFLECVQDMDHENMFWYRQDPGLGLRLIYFSYDVKMKEKGDIPEGYSVSREKKERFSLILESASTNQTSMYLCASSNPDREYEQYFGPGTRLTVT.